Below, 13 T cell receptor beta chains from the same sample are listed, as sequenced in a study of cytomegalovirus exposure and HLA in healthy donors. The PCR had 60 Vbeta and 13 Jbeta primers. Method: immunoSEQ multiplex PCR; TCRdb's copy keeps in-frame clones and lacks some. This table has under 130,000 clones, roughly three quarters appearing once. Sequences were obtained from PBMCs. These receptors all stem from a man younger than 40 in good health and CMV-seronegative.

This clone appeared a single time. One junction end disagrees with the germline gene, perhaps due to a read error. V is TRBV7-6 and J is TRBJ2-3; a possible D gene is TRBD2 (6 bases). This CDR3 comprises 13 residues. The germline gives CDR1 SGHVS, CDR2 FNYEAQ. CDR3 region: CASSLGMEGVVLF. The CDR3 bases are TGTGCCAGCAGCTTAGGAATGGAGGGCGTGGTACTTTTT.

This chain links TRBV19 with TRBJ2-7; D possibly corresponds to TRBD1 (6 bases). The germline V and J ends were trimmed by 4 bases and 3 bases, with 13 bases remaining between them. The CDR3 has 14 amino acids. Germline CDR1 LNHDA, CDR2 SQIVND (reference sequence). CDR3 in amino acids: CASSRGQGNYEQYF. CDR3 nucleotides: TGTGCCAGTAGTAGGGGCCAGGGGAACTACGAGCAGTACTTC.

The J gene is TRBJ1-1, the V gene TRBV29-1, with D uncertain. The CDR3 runs 13 residues. Germline assignment: CDR1 SQVTM and CDR2 ANQGSEA. The ends were cut back, 8 bases at V and 1 base at J, with 14 bases in the middle. This CDR3 reads CSSPGGGNTEAFF. In nucleotides, the CDR3 is TGCAGCTCCCCGGGTGGAGGGAACACTGAAGCTTTCTTT.

V and J are TRBV5-6 and TRBJ2-1; 12 positions match TRBD2. The CDR3 totals 15 residues. Losses at the gene ends were 4 bases for V and 8 bases for J; bases not matched to a gene: 7. Germline V CDR1 and CDR2: SGHDT, YYEEEE. CDR3 region: CASSRTSGEIYEQFF. The DNA of the CDR3 is TGTGCCAGCAGCAGGACTAGCGGGGAGATATATGAGCAGTTCTTC.

The chain uses TRBV27 and TRBJ2-1; no firm D call. The germline gives CDR1 MNHEY, CDR2 SMNVEV (reference sequence). The CDR3 runs to 17 residues. Trimming left V 3 bases short and J 0 bases short, with 15 bases between. The CDR3 loop reads CASSFGGSRSSYNEQFF. CDR3 sequence (DNA): TGTGCCAGCAGTTTTGGCGGTTCACGGAGCTCCTACAATGAGCAGTTCTTC.

This clone was seen once. This chain links TRBV5-5 with TRBJ1-6; TRBD1 matches 7 bases. In germline, CDR1 is SGHKS, CDR2 YYEKEE (reference sequence). Trimming removed 3 bases from V and 7 bases from J; junction bases left unmatched: 19. There are 19 residues in the CDR3. The CDR3 bases are TGTGCCAGCAGCTCCCGGGGATATGAGGGACAGCATAGAAATTCACCCCTCCACTTT. It yields the protein CASSSRGYEGQHRNSPLHF.

The table lists this clone with a few counts. The chain links TRBV6-5 to TRBJ1-1, with a tentative D call TRBD1 (6 bases). The CDR3 is made up of 15 amino acids. The germline V and J ends were trimmed by 2 bases and 2 bases, with 12 bases remaining between them. In germline, CDR1 is MNHEY, CDR2 SVGAGI. CDR3 protein: CASSYGLGGNTEAFF. The CDR3 DNA is TGTGCCAGCAGTTACGGGCTAGGGGGAAACACTGAAGCTTTCTTT.

This clone was seen a few times. J is TRBJ1-3 and V is TRBV14; D is uncertain. Germline CDR1 and CDR2: SGHDN and FVKESK. V dropped 1 base and J dropped 0 bases, with 13 bases sitting between them. The CDR3 has 17 amino acids. The CDR3 loop is CASSQVAGSLSGNTIYF. CDR3 sequence (DNA): TGTGCCAGCAGCCAAGTAGCCGGCTCCCTCTCTGGAAACACCATATATTTT. The complete variable domain, with remaining parts taken from reference TRBV14 and TRBJ1-3, reads EAGVTQFPSHSVIEKGQTVTLRCDPISGHDNLYWYRRVMGKEIKFLLHFVKESKQDESGMPNNRFLAERTGGTYSTLKVQPAELEDSGVYFCASSQVAGSLSGNTIYFGEGSWLTVV.

The rearrangement uses TRBV28 and TRBJ1-5, with 11 bases aligning to TRBD1. The CDR3 is 15 amino acids. Germline CDR1 is MDHEN and CDR2 is SYDVKM. V gave up 4 bases and J gave up 7 bases; unmatched junction bases: 6. CDR3 sequence (DNA): TGTGCCAGCAGTTCCGCCGGGACAGGGGGACAGCCCCAGCATTTT. Translated: CASSSAGTGGQPQHF.

The CDR3 DNA follows: TGTGCCAGTAGTACGATCACTACCCCCTACGAGCAGTACTTC. This codes for CASSTITTPYEQYF. J is TRBJ2-7 and V is TRBV19; D is unclear. Germline values: CDR1 LNHDA, CDR2 SQIVND (reference sequence). The CDR3 totals 14 residues. The V end was cut by 4 bases, the J end by 2 bases, with 12 bases between. Together with reference TRBV19 and TRBJ2-7, the CDR3 gives the full variable domain: DGGITQSPKYLFRKEGQNVTLSCEQNLNHDAMYWYRQDPGQGLRLIYYSQIVNDFQKGDIAEGYSVSREKKESFPLTVTSAQKNPTAFYLCASSTITTPYEQYFGPGTRLTVT.

The V call is TRBV11-3, the J call TRBJ2-5, with TRBD2 matching 7 bases. The J call is doubtful: the DNA matches TRBJ2-7 better. This CDR3 is 15 amino acids long. The germline V gene has CDR1 SGHNT and CDR2 YENEEA. CDR3 sequence: CASSDGGGPTYEQYF. The CDR3 coding sequence is TGTGCCAGCAGCGACGGGGGAGGGCCGACCTACGAGCAGTACTTC.

The chain joins TRBV18 to TRBJ1-5, with D possibly TRBD1 on 5 matching bases. This CDR3 is built from 14 residues. Germline V gives CDR1 KGHSH, CDR2 LQKENI. V was cut by 5 bases and J by 2 bases, with 10 bases left in between. CDR3: CASSMDTGNQPQHF. The CDR3 region has the DNA TGTGCCAGCTCAATGGACACTGGCAATCAGCCCCAGCATTTT.

This clone was seen a single time. V usage is TRBV9 and J usage is TRBJ1-3; D call uncertain. V lost 3 bases and J lost 0, with 7 bases in between. This CDR3 has 14 amino acids. Per the germline V gene, CDR1 is SGDLS and CDR2 is YYNGEE. CDR3 sequence (DNA): TGTGCCAGCAGCGCAATGAGCTCTGGAAACACCATATATTTT. Protein: CASSAMSSGNTIYF.